This T cell receptor (beta chain) appears in the sequencing data of a study of blood T cells in healthy people across ages. The CDR3 has 14 residues. CDR1 is LNHNV and CDR2 is YYDKDF in the germline V gene (reference sequence). PCR was performed a second time for about 7 to 12 cycles using a sample-barcoded 5' primer and a J-beta primer mix. MiXCR, run by TCRdb on the 5' RACE reads, gives a single entry per CDR3 protein. The sample carries about 800,000 distinct CDR3 sequences, 55% to 70% recorded once. Sequenced sample: blood. V usage is TRBV15 and J usage is TRBJ2-4, with TRBD2 identical over 8 bases. Matching the DNA end better, TRBJ2-7 makes the J call doubtful. The TCR comes from a man aged 25-40 years in good health. DNA of the CDR3: TGTGCCACCAGCAGCGGGACTAGGGGCAGCGAGCAGTACTTC. Its translation: CATSSGTRGSEQYF.